The 15 T cell receptor gamma chains presented below share a single source sample, sequenced in a study of gamma delta lymphoproliferative disorders and STAT genes. TCRdb re-called the multiplex PCR reads with CATT. This table holds just over 1,500 gamma-chain clones, nearly 10% found once. Sequencing used genomic DNA taken from PBMCs of patients and controls. Sequencing was done on a sample of blood. The source of these receptors is a human donor in good health.

In its sample, this clone is medium-sized (0.01 to 0.1%). The chain uses TRGV8 and TRGJ1 or TRGJ2. No J gene was available from TCRdb, and it was assigned here by a germline match of the DNA. The CDR3 contains 10 residues. The germline CDR1 and CDR2 sequences are VENAVY and YDSYNSRV. V shed 4 bases, J shed 9 bases, and the junction held 3 bases outside the gene matches. DNA for the CDR3: TGTGCCACCTGGGAAGCTAAGAAACTCTTT. It specifies CATWEAKKLF.

This clone has a handful of counts. This rearrangement joins TRGV3 to TRGJ1 or TRGJ2. Here the J gene came from matching the DNA to germline, since TCRdb omits it. The germline CDR1 and CDR2 sequences are VTNTFY and YDVSTARD (reference sequence). This CDR3 spans 14 amino acids. V shed 0 bases and J 6 bases; nucleotides not matched to a gene: 8. This chain's CDR3 is CATWDRRLCYKKLF. The DNA of the CDR3 is TGTGCCACCTGGGACAGGCGGCTCTGTTATAAGAAACTCTTT.

This clone is large within its sample. The V gene is TRGV9, the J gene TRGJ1 or TRGJ2. No J gene is reported in TCRdb; it was inferred here by comparing the DNA with germline. This CDR3 region has 13 residues. Germline V gene lookup returns CDR1 GITISATS and CDR2 ISYDGTV (reference sequence). V shed 3 bases and J 5 bases; nucleotides not matched to a gene: 7. CDR3 loop: CALWEPINYKKLF. The CDR3 nucleotides read TGTGCCTTGTGGGAGCCCATCAATTATAAGAAACTCTTT.

In its sample, this clone is medium-sized. The chain is built from TRGV2 and TRGJ1 or TRGJ2. TCRdb leaves out the J gene; it was filled in here by matching the DNA to germline. Germline CDR1 EGSNGY, CDR2 YDSYNSKV. The CDR3 sequence is 12 residues long. V shed 9 bases, J shed 2 bases, and the junction held 7 bases outside the gene matches. The CDR3 bases are TGTGCCACCCCCCCGGATTATTATAAGAAACTCTTT. It codes for CATPPDYYKKLF.

Turning to this clone: A read error may account for a junction end that differs from germline. V is TRGV10 and J is TRGJ1 or TRGJ2. TCRdb offers no J gene call, so here the DNA was matched to germline to obtain one. TRGV10 qualifies as an ORF whose function is uncertain. This CDR3 has 16 residues. This chain's CDR3 is CAGLYISPFGRNKKLF. The CDR3 DNA is TGCGCGGGATTATATATATCCCCCTTTGGGAGGAATAAGAAACTCTTT.

The J gene is TRGJ1 or TRGJ2, the V gene TRGV10. Germline matching of the DNA provided the J gene here, since TCRdb leaves it blank. TRGV10 counts as an open reading frame of uncertain function. The CDR3 has 15 residues. V lost 8 bases, J lost 4 bases, and 15 bases stayed unmatched. Here the CDR3 DNA reads TGTGCTGCGTGGGATATGGGCCCGAACTATTATAAGAAACTCTTT. Amino acids: CAAWDMGPNYYKKLF.

The rearrangement joins TRGV2 to TRGJ1 or TRGJ2. Germline matching of the DNA provided the J gene here, since TCRdb leaves it blank. Germline values: CDR1 EGSNGY, CDR2 YDSYNSKV. The CDR3 length is 14 residues. The trim removed 0 bases at V and 5 bases at J, leaving 7 bases unmatched. This CDR3 reads CATWDGRGDYKKLF. Here the CDR3 DNA reads TGTGCCACCTGGGACGGGCGTGGAGATTATAAGAAACTCTTT.

This clone is deemed medium-sized. The V gene corresponds to TRGV8; no J gene was called. CDR1 and CDR2 (germline): VENAVY, YDSYNSRV. The CDR3 is made up of 9 amino acids. The CDR3 DNA is TGTGCCACCTCCGACGAGGGACTCTTT. The encoded protein is CATSDEGLF.

Only a few counts were recorded for this clone. CDR3 in DNA: TGTGCTGCGTGGGGCGTAACTGGTTGGTTCAAGATATTT. It specifies CAAWGVTGWFKIF. The V gene is TRGV10, the J gene TRGJP1. As TCRdb names no J gene, one was assigned here on the basis of a DNA match to germline. TRGV10 is given ORF status, its function remaining uncertain. This CDR3 has 13 residues. The trim removed 8 bases at V and 5 bases at J, leaving 6 bases unmatched.

This clone is labeled as medium-sized. The CDR3 DNA is TGTGCCTTGTGGGGGCCTTATTATAAGAAACTCTTT. Translating it yields CALWGPYYKKLF. The rearrangement joins TRGV9 to TRGJ1 or TRGJ2. TCRdb does not report a J gene; here it was assigned by matching the DNA to germline references. The CDR3 contains 12 residues. CDR1 and CDR2 from the germline V gene are GITISATS and ISYDGTV (reference sequence). J lost 3 bases, V lost 5 bases, and 4 bases had no gene match.

This clone is classed as medium-sized (0.01 to 0.1%). This chain connects TRGV4 to TRGJ1 or TRGJ2. Because TCRdb records no J gene, it was assigned here through a match of the DNA to germline. The CDR3 contains 14 residues. CDR1 EGSTGY and CDR2 YDSYTSSV come from the germline V gene. Trimming at V came to 1 base and at J to 0 bases, leaving 3 bases not matched to a gene. In DNA form, the CDR3 reads TGTGCCACCTGGGATGGAGGGAATTATTATAAGAAACTCTTT. This gives the protein CATWDGGNYYKKLF.

This clone is labeled large (0.1 to 1%). This chain connects TRGV4 to TRGJ1 or TRGJ2. In the absence of a J gene in TCRdb, the DNA was matched to germline to assign it here. The length of the CDR3 is 11 residues. Germline V gene sequence: CDR1 EGSTGY, CDR2 YDSYTSSV. Germline trimming cut 0 bases from V and 8 bases from J; bases unmatched to any gene: 1. CDR3 coding DNA: TGTGCCACCTGGGATGGGCATAAGAAACTCTTT. It codes for CATWDGHKKLF.

In its sample, this clone is medium-sized (0.01 to 0.1%). This chain joins TRGV4 and TRGJ1 or TRGJ2. The J gene is not listed in TCRdb, so it was assigned here from a DNA match to germline. CDR1 EGSTGY and CDR2 YDSYTSSV come from the germline V gene. V was pared by 5 bases and J by 7 bases, with 11 bases of the junction left unmatched. The CDR3 covers 13 residues. For the CDR3, the DNA is TGTGCCACCTGGGCCCCAAGGCGGTATAAGAAACTCTTT. This gives the protein CATWAPRRYKKLF.

By frequency in the sample, this clone is medium-sized (0.01 to 0.1%). Here the CDR3 reads CATWDLDYYKKLF. The CDR3 region has the DNA TGTGCCACCTGGGATTTGGATTATTATAAGAAACTCTTT. This chain links TRGV8 with TRGJ1 or TRGJ2. The J gene, missing from TCRdb, was assigned here through DNA to germline matching. The length of the CDR3 is 13 residues. Per the germline V gene, CDR1 is VENAVY and CDR2 is YDSYNSRV. V was pared by 3 bases and J by 2 bases, with 4 bases of the junction left unmatched.

For this clone: The DNA is omitted, as the CDR3 cannot be located on it reliably, and the CDR3 follows TCRdb's listing. The V segment is TRGV11, and no J call was made. TRGV11 is designated an ORF whose function remains uncertain. The CDR3 length equals 20 residues, ends included. This chain's CDR3 is CTTVPAGLGQVAPLYYKKLF.